These 23 T cell receptor beta chains were sequenced from one sample in a study of blood T cell repertoires in COVID-19. Libraries were prepared by immunoSEQ multiplex PCR; TCRdb keeps only in-frame clonotypes and omits some of them. The sample has 650,000 to 800,000 clones, just under 90% seen once. The sequenced sample was peripheral blood. The receptors here all came from a woman aged 18-29 years with acute or convalescent COVID-19.

This chain uses TRBV5-1 with TRBJ1-3; D may be TRBD1 (6 bases). Germline loops: CDR1 SGHRS, CDR2 YFSETQ. V lost 2 bases to trimming and J lost 8 bases, with 14 bases between them. The CDR3 extends over 14 amino acids. CDR3 in DNA: TGCGCCAGCAGCTTCGGTACAGGGACATACACCATATATTTT. Its translation: CASSFGTGTYTIYF.

This clone showed up just a few times. This rearrangement joins TRBV6-1 to TRBJ1-2; D gene unclear. The V gene lost 0 bases and the J gene lost 4 bases, with 21 bases spanning the gap. There are 18 residues in the CDR3. Germline V gene lookup returns CDR1 MNHNS and CDR2 SASEGT. In nucleotides, the CDR3 is TGTGCCAGCAGTGAAGCAGGCGGAATTTCGGTCATCCTCTATGGCTACACCTTC. This gives the protein CASSEAGGISVILYGYTF.

J is TRBJ2-1 and V is TRBV11-2; possible D gene TRBD1, 5 bases. The CDR3 runs 11 residues. Looked up from germline, CDR1 is SGHAT and CDR2 is FQNNGV. Between the trimmed V and J ends, which lost 5 bases and 15 bases, there was a span of 14 bases. DNA of the CDR3: TGTGCCAGCAGCCCTGGGGCTAGTCCGTTCTTC. It encodes CASSPGASPFF.

The rearrangement joins TRBV6-5 to TRBJ2-1, with D maybe TRBD1 (5 bases). The germline V and J ends were trimmed by 2 bases and 3 bases, with 11 bases remaining between them. The CDR3 is 15 amino acids. Looked up from germline, CDR1 is MNHEY and CDR2 is SVGAGI. The DNA for the CDR3 is TGTGCCAGCAGTTACGGAGACAGCCTCTACAATGAGCAGTTCTTC. Encoded protein: CASSYGDSLYNEQFF.

A word on this clone: Other DNA sequences in this specimen translate into the identical CDR3. The V and J genes are TRBV24-1 and TRBJ1-5; D is possibly TRBD1 (5 bases). This CDR3 region has 14 residues. Germline values: CDR1 KGHDR, CDR2 SFDVKD. V was trimmed by 1 base and J by 4 bases, leaving 7 bases between them. CDR3 sequence: CATSDLDSNQPQHF. The CDR3 region has the DNA TGTGCCACCAGTGATTTAGACAGTAATCAGCCCCAGCATTTT.

The CDR3 region has the DNA TGTGCCAGCAGTTTAGAGAGGGGGACTGAAGCTTTCTTT. It is translated as CASSLERGTEAFF. The rearrangement joins TRBV12-3 or TRBV12-4 to TRBJ1-1, with a tentative D call TRBD1 (6 bases). This CDR3 comprises 13 residues. Trimming removed 1 base at V and 5 bases at J, with 8 bases between.

The chain recombines TRBV4-1 with TRBJ1-5; TRBD1 agrees at 7 bases. In germline, CDR1 is MGHRA, CDR2 YSYEKL. V was clipped by 1 base and J by 7 bases; unmatched bases: 7. There are 15 residues in the CDR3. The CDR3 loop reads CASSQGTGVGQPQHF. The CDR3 DNA reads TGCGCCAGCAGCCAAGGCACAGGGGTGGGGCAGCCCCAGCATTTT.

The V gene is TRBV6-1, the J gene TRBJ1-4; D remains unclear. Per germline, CDR1 MNHNS and CDR2 SASEGT. The V and J ends lost 4 bases and 3 bases respectively, with 15 bases between them. This CDR3 is built from 16 residues. The CDR3 region is CASSVSVSRSNEKLFF. CDR3 nucleotide sequence: TGTGCCAGCAGTGTGTCAGTTTCCAGGTCTAATGAAAAACTGTTTTTT.

V and J are TRBV6-5 and TRBJ1-1; 7 bases align to TRBD1. Germline CDR1 and CDR2: MNHEY and SVGAGI. This CDR3 region has 14 residues. The V and J ends lost 5 bases and 1 base, in that order; junction bases with no gene match: 4. CDR3 bases: TGTGCCAGCAGTAAGGGGACAGCGAACACTGAAGCTTTCTTT. Amino acid sequence: CASSKGTANTEAFF.

CDR3 coding DNA: TGCGCCAGCAGCCAACCCAGGGAGGGAGCTAACTATGGCTACACCTTC. This sequence encodes CASSQPREGANYGYTF. This rearrangement joins TRBV4-1 to TRBJ1-2, with D maybe TRBD1 (5 bases). V lost 2 bases and J 0 bases, leaving 13 bases between the germline ends. The length of the CDR3 is 16 residues. Germline CDR1 MGHRA, CDR2 YSYEKL.

The genes are TRBV9 and TRBJ2-2, with a possible D match to TRBD1 (5 bases). Trimming shortened V by 0 bases and J by 0 bases, and 9 bases separated the two germline ends. The CDR3 has 16 residues. In germline, CDR1 is SGDLS, CDR2 YYNGEE. As DNA, the CDR3 is TGTGCCAGCAGCGTAGAGGCAGGGCCGAACACCGGGGAGCTGTTTTTT. This sequence encodes CASSVEAGPNTGELFF.

This sequence joins TRBV27 and TRBJ2-7; a possible D gene is TRBD2 (5 bases). CDR1 and CDR2 (germline): MNHEY, SMNVEV (reference sequence). Trimming left V 1 base short and J 4 bases short, with 20 bases between. This CDR3 region has 17 residues. As DNA, the CDR3 is TGTGCCAGCAGTTTATTCTATAAGACGGGTGAGGGATACGAGCAGTACTTC. It translates to CASSLFYKTGEGYEQYF.

The chain uses TRBV7-9 and TRBJ1-2; D is ambiguous. Looked up from germline, CDR1 is SEHNR and CDR2 is FQNEAQ (reference sequence). V was pared by 3 bases and J by 8 bases, with 13 bases between. The CDR3 is made up of 13 amino acids. This CDR3 is CASSFDMRAGYTF. CDR3 nucleotide sequence: TGTGCCAGCAGCTTTGATATGAGAGCCGGCTACACCTTC.

Worth noting for this clone: The junction and the germline gene differ at one end; a read error may be behind it. The J gene is TRBJ1-2, the V gene TRBV11-3; no definite D call. Germline V lookup: CDR1 SGHNT, CDR2 YENEEA. The CDR3 contains 12 residues. The CDR3 coding sequence is TGTGCCAGCAGCTTCTCCCGGGTGGCACCTTTATTC. This encodes CASSFSRVAPLF.

This chain connects TRBV5-5 to TRBJ1-5, with a tentative D call TRBD1 (5 bases). Trimming left V 5 bases short and J 4 bases short, with 25 bases between. CDR3 length: 18 amino acids. The germline V gene has CDR1 SGHKS and CDR2 YYEKEE (reference sequence). The CDR3 spells CASSQNPQGAGGNQPQHF. The CDR3 DNA follows: TGTGCCAGCAGTCAAAATCCCCAAGGGGCAGGCGGTAATCAGCCCCAGCATTTT.

The chain combines TRBV6-4 with TRBJ1-3, with D tentatively TRBD1 (6 bases). The CDR3 consists of 14 residues. Germline-derived CDR1 and CDR2 are MRHNA and SNTAGT. Trimming took 6 bases from V and 8 from J, leaving 17 bases between them. CDR3 coding DNA: TGTGCCAGCAGAAGGAGAGGGGGAAGACACACCATATATTTT. Protein: CASRRRGGRHTIYF.

The chain uses TRBV4-1 and TRBJ1-2; D might be TRBD1 (5 bases). V dropped 1 base and J dropped 2 bases, with 17 bases sitting between them. The germline CDR1 and CDR2 sequences are MGHRA and YSYEKL. The CDR3 sequence is 17 residues long. CDR3 nucleotide sequence: TGCGCCAGCAGCCAAGCCCCAAAAGTGACAGACAACTATGGCTACACCTTC. Translated: CASSQAPKVTDNYGYTF.

The chain combines TRBV2 with TRBJ2-1, with 10 nucleotides matching TRBD2. There are 16 residues in the CDR3. The ends lost 3 bases at V and 8 bases at J; junction bases unmatched: 10. Germline CDR1 reads SNHLY; CDR2 reads FYNNEI. CDR3 sequence reads: CASSDDLAGDLDEQFF. DNA for the CDR3: TGTGCCAGCAGTGACGACCTAGCGGGGGATTTGGATGAGCAGTTCTTC.

The chain employs TRBV27 and TRBJ1-2, with D possibly being TRBD1 (5 bases). The germline CDR1 and CDR2 sequences are MNHEY and SMNVEV (reference sequence). Trimming took off 5 bases at V and 7 bases at J, with 17 bases between the two ends. This CDR3 comprises 14 residues. The CDR3 coding sequence is TGTGCCAGCAGTCCGTTCGGGGGAGGCTTTGGCTACACCTTC. This codes for CASSPFGGGFGYTF.

V and J are TRBV29-1 and TRBJ2-6, with 7 bases identical to TRBD1. Per germline, CDR1 SQVTM and CDR2 ANQGSEA. There are 14 residues in the CDR3. Losses at the gene ends were 5 bases for V and 2 bases for J; bases not matched to a gene: 3. The CDR3 DNA is TGCAGCGTTACAGGGGTGGCTGGGGCCAACGTCCTGACTTTC. Its protein is CSVTGVAGANVLTF.

This chain uses TRBV9 with TRBJ2-7; 10 positions agree with TRBD1. This CDR3 is built from 15 residues. Germline V gives CDR1 SGDLS, CDR2 YYNGEE. Losses at the gene ends were 4 bases for V and 2 bases for J; bases not matched to a gene: 6. The CDR3 is CASSPRQGATYEQYF. The DNA for the CDR3 is TGTGCCAGCAGCCCTCGACAGGGGGCGACCTACGAGCAGTACTTC.

In this sample, this clone turned up once. V gene TRBV7-9 combines with J gene TRBJ2-1; perhaps TRBD2 as D (5 bases). The CDR3 consists of 15 residues. With 3 bases removed from V and 4 bases from J, the gap between germline ends came to 13 bases. The germline gives CDR1 SEHNR, CDR2 FQNEAQ (reference sequence). CDR3 in amino acids: CASSFIGLAYNEQFF. The CDR3 region has the DNA TGTGCCAGCAGCTTTATCGGACTGGCGTACAATGAGCAGTTCTTC.

The chain recombines TRBV7-6 with TRBJ1-1, with D perhaps TRBD1 (6 bases). The CDR3 spans 15 residues. Trimming left V 4 bases short and J 2 bases short, with 14 bases between. Looked up from germline, CDR1 is SGHVS and CDR2 is FNYEAQ. In DNA, the CDR3 is TGTGCCAGCAGCTCACAGGGAAGACTTAACACTGAAGCTTTCTTT. Translated, it gives CASSSQGRLNTEAFF.